Listed below are T cell receptor beta chains from one sample, sequenced in a study of blood T cell repertoires in COVID-19. Repertoires were generated with immunoSEQ multiplex PCR, while TCRdb's copy carries only in-frame clones and drops some. The sample includes roughly 250,000 clones, around 82% of them seen just once. Sequencing was done on a sample of peripheral blood. All receptors derive from a woman older than 75 with active or convalescent COVID-19. Each CDR3 is given with its conserved first and last residue. The order of the fields is D gene, V gene, clone size, J gene, CDR3 DNA, CDR3 protein. A D gene is named only where the DNA matches it firmly. Expanded clones get a size class; other rows say once, few or many, or leave the size out.

D: TRBD1; V: TRBV7-6; size: -; J: TRBJ2-7; DNA: TGTGCCAGCAGCCGCCGGGGACAGGGAGTCCCCCACGAGCAGTACTTC; CDR3: CASSRRGQGVPHEQYF
D: TRBD1; V: TRBV3-1/TRBV3-2; size: once; J: TRBJ1-1; DNA: TGTGCCAGCAGCCAAGCCAGGGGGCCGGGGAACACTGAAGCTTTCTTT; CDR3: CASSQARGPGNTEAFF
D: -; V: TRBV5-5; size: -; J: TRBJ1-1; DNA: TGTGCCAGCAGCTTGGATAGCACTGAAGCTTTCTTT; CDR3: CASSLDSTEAFF
D: -; V: TRBV7-9; size: -; J: TRBJ1-5; DNA: TGTGCCAGCTCCTCGACCGGCGGGGCCCAGCATTTT; CDR3: CASSSTGGAQHF
D: TRBD1; V: TRBV27; size: -; J: TRBJ2-7; DNA: TGTGCCAGCAGTTTGTACAGGGGGAACTACGAGCAGTACTTC; CDR3: CASSLYRGNYEQYF
D: -; V: TRBV10-2; size: -; J: TRBJ2-1; DNA: TGCGCCAGCAGTGAGTCGCGTCAGGGCTCCTACAATGAGCAGTTCTTC; CDR3: CASSESRQGSYNEQFF
D: -; V: TRBV19; size: -; J: TRBJ1-2; DNA: TGTGCCAGTAGTATCCAACAGGGCGCAGGCTACACCTTC; CDR3: CASSIQQGAGYTF
D: -; V: TRBV4-1; size: -; J: TRBJ2-5; DNA: TGCGCCAGCAGCCAAGTCGGAGGGTTAGAGACCCAGTACTTC; CDR3: CASSQVGGLETQYF
D: -; V: TRBV2; size: -; J: TRBJ1-5; DNA: TGTGCCAGCAGCGGACAGATCAATCAGCCCCAGCATTTT; CDR3: CASSGQINQPQHF
D: TRBD2; V: TRBV4-1; size: -; J: TRBJ2-5; DNA: TGCGCCAGCAGCCCCAGTCTAGCGGGGGGACAAGAGACCCAGTACTTC; CDR3: CASSPSLAGGQETQYF
D: -; V: TRBV30; size: -; J: TRBJ2-3; DNA: TGTGCCTGGAGCCCAGGTGGGGATACGCAGTATTTT; CDR3: CAWSPGGDTQYF
D: TRBD2; V: TRBV5-1; size: -; J: TRBJ2-7; DNA: TGCGCCAGCAGCGTCGGAGGGACTAGCGGCTACGAGCAGTACTTC; CDR3: CASSVGGTSGYEQYF
D: TRBD1; V: TRBV20-1; size: -; J: TRBJ1-1; DNA: TGCAGTGCTGTCAGGACAGGGGAAGCTTTCTTT; CDR3: CSAVRTGEAFF
D: -; V: TRBV5-1; size: -; J: TRBJ1-5; DNA: TGCGCCAGCAGCCTGAGGGCTGGGGATCAGCCCCAGCATTTT; CDR3: CASSLRAGDQPQHF
D: -; V: TRBV18; size: -; J: TRBJ2-2; DNA: TGTGCCAGCTCACCACTTACTAGAGAAACCGGGGAGCTGTTTTTT; CDR3: CASSPLTRETGELFF
D: -; V: TRBV5-1; size: -; J: TRBJ2-7; DNA: TGCGCCAGCAGTTGGGCGGCAGGGGACACCTACGAGCAGTACTTC; CDR3: CASSWAAGDTYEQYF
D: -; V: TRBV30; size: -; J: TRBJ2-3; DNA: TGTGCCTGGAGCGGAGTAGCGACTAGCACAGATACGCAGTATTTT; CDR3: CAWSGVATSTDTQYF
D: -; V: TRBV7-2; size: -; J: TRBJ2-5; DNA: TGTGCCAGCACCGTAAGGGGCCAAGAGACCCAGTACTTC; CDR3: CASTVRGQETQYF
D: -; V: TRBV6-5; size: -; J: TRBJ1-2; DNA: TGTGCCAGCAGTTCAATCGACAGGAATCCCATGTTGTACACCTTC; CDR3: CASSSIDRNPMLYTF
D: -; V: TRBV19; size: -; J: TRBJ2-4; DNA: TGTGCCAGTAGTACCACAGGGATTCTAGCCAAAAACATTCAGTACTTC; CDR3: CASSTTGILAKNIQYF
D: -; V: TRBV7-8; size: -; J: TRBJ2-7; DNA: TGTGCCAGCAGCCCACCGGGGGGCGTTTCCTACGAGCAGTACTTC; CDR3: CASSPPGGVSYEQYF
D: -; V: TRBV16; size: -; J: TRBJ1-3; DNA: TGTGCCAGCAGCCAATCGAGGGTCTCTGGAAACACCATATATTTT; CDR3: CASSQSRVSGNTIYF
D: TRBD1; V: TRBV6-5; size: -; J: TRBJ1-4; DNA: TGTGCCAGCAGATTACGACAGGGGGATGAAAAACTGTTTTTT; CDR3: CASRLRQGDEKLFF
D: -; V: TRBV9; size: once; J: TRBJ1-6; DNA: TGTGCCAGCAGCAGCCATGGGGAGGGTTCACCCCTCCACTTT; CDR3: CASSSHGEGSPLHF
D: TRBD1; V: TRBV12-3/TRBV12-4; size: -; J: TRBJ2-1; DNA: TGTGCCAGCCAAGGACAGGGATACAATGAGCAGTTCTTC; CDR3: CASQGQGYNEQFF
D: TRBD2; V: TRBV28; size: -; J: TRBJ2-3; DNA: TGTGCCAGCAGTTTGCTAGGGCTAGCGGGGCGCACAGATACGCAGTATTTT; CDR3: CASSLLGLAGRTDTQYF
D: -; V: TRBV19; size: -; J: TRBJ2-1; DNA: TGTGCCAGTAGTAGTCGGTCCCGTAACCGGGAGCAGTTCTTC; CDR3: CASSSRSRNREQFF
D: -; V: TRBV28; size: -; J: TRBJ1-4; DNA: TGTGCCAGCAGTTTACCCCTTACAGGGTCTAATGAAAAACTGTTTTTT; CDR3: CASSLPLTGSNEKLFF
D: TRBD1; V: TRBV28; size: -; J: TRBJ1-5; DNA: TGTGCCAGCAGTTTCGGCCAGGGGGCGAATCAGCCCCAGCATTTT; CDR3: CASSFGQGANQPQHF
D: TRBD1; V: TRBV27; size: -; J: TRBJ2-7; DNA: TGTGCCAGCAGTTTAGCAAGGGGGCTCGAGCAGTACTTC; CDR3: CASSLARGLEQYF
D: TRBD1; V: TRBV28; size: -; J: TRBJ2-7; DNA: TGTGCAAGCAGCCGGGGATCGGGGACAGGGGGCCTCGAGCAGTACTTC; CDR3: CASSRGSGTGGLEQYF
D: TRBD1; V: TRBV7-9; size: few; J: TRBJ1-1; DNA: TGTGCCAGCAGCACGCGACCGGGACAGGGTCGGGGTACTGAAGCTTTCTTT; CDR3: CASSTRPGQGRGTEAFF
D: -; V: TRBV3-1/TRBV3-2; size: -; J: TRBJ2-3; DNA: TGTGCCAGCAGCTCAACTGTGGGGGCGATCACAGATACGCAGTATTTT; CDR3: CASSSTVGAITDTQYF
D: TRBD2; V: TRBV10-3; size: few; J: TRBJ2-1; DNA: TGTGCCATCAGTGAAGGGACTAGCGGGGGGGAGCAGTTCTTC; CDR3: CAISEGTSGGEQFF
D: -; V: TRBV5-5; size: -; J: TRBJ1-6; DNA: TGTGCCAGCAGCTTGGAAATCCTGTCACCCCTCCACTTT; CDR3: CASSLEILSPLHF
D: -; V: TRBV6-5; size: -; J: TRBJ1-1; DNA: TGTGCCAGCAGTCATCCAGGTACCTTTGAAGCTTTCTTT; CDR3: CASSHPGTFEAFF
D: -; V: TRBV30; size: -; J: TRBJ1-2; DNA: TGTGCCTGGAGTAGCGGGGGCACCTACTATGGCTACACCTTC; CDR3: CAWSSGGTYYGYTF
D: TRBD1; V: TRBV14; size: once; J: TRBJ1-6; DNA: TGTGCCAGCAGCCCCGGACAGGGGAAGATAGGGCCCCTCCACTTT; CDR3: CASSPGQGKIGPLHF
D: -; V: TRBV30; size: -; J: TRBJ2-7; DNA: TGTGCCTGGGGATACAGGGACGAGCAGTACTTC; CDR3: CAWGYRDEQYF
D: TRBD1; V: TRBV6-5; size: few; J: TRBJ1-5; DNA: TGTGCCAGCAGTCCACAGGGGCCAGTACACCAGCATTTT; CDR3: CASSPQGPVHQHF
D: -; V: TRBV28; size: -; J: TRBJ1-2; DNA: TGTGCCAGCGTATCCGTGGACAGATATGGCTACACCTTC; CDR3: CASVSVDRYGYTF
D: TRBD1; V: TRBV6-5; size: -; J: TRBJ1-6; DNA: TGTGCCTTAAGATTCGATTGGCAGGGGGCCTCACCCCTCCACTTT; CDR3: CALRFDWQGASPLHF
D: -; V: TRBV25-1; size: -; J: TRBJ2-2; DNA: TGTGCCAGCAGTAGGTGGGAGACTGCCTCTGGGGAGCTGTTTTTT; CDR3: CASSRWETASGELFF